This TCR beta chain was retrieved from a study of tumor-infiltrating lymphocytes in primary liver carcinoma. Study details: Productive TCRbeta read counts per sample ran from roughly 3.5 to 7 million and were similar across tissue types. Study findings and constraints: Researchers found tumor-adjacent and tumor-blood pairs overlapped less than tumor region pairs. With p = 0.039, the top-250-clone fraction in tumors significantly exceeded that in blood. Without sorting, CD4+ versus CD8+ T cell repertoires were not compared.

The authors took blood RNA from unsorted whole blood and also extracted germline DNA. Starting material of about 450 ng total RNA yielded TCR beta cDNA via a constant-region primer. Three nested multiplex PCR rounds of slightly modified ARM-PCR generated TCR beta libraries. Investigators reported that the first two PCR rounds, at around 10 cycles each, used TRBV1-TRBV30 forward primers with a C-beta reverse primer. TCRdb called the multiplex PCR reads again in MiXCR, with one record for every CDR3 protein. Of more than 150,000 distinct CDR3 sequences in the sample, approximately 60% were seen once. The germline CDR1 and CDR2 sequences are SGHAT and FQNNGV. The CDR3 sequence is 16 residues long. As regards this clonotype: Its specificity is unknown. A junction boundary mismatches the germline segment, possibly from a read error.

The TCR originated in a man in his forties with primary liver carcinoma and hepatitis B virus infection. J is TRBJ1-6 and V is TRBV11-2, with D perhaps TRBD1 (6 bases). The sample comprised peripheral blood. CDR3 protein: CASCFGQISCGSPIHF. The CDR3 bases are TGTGCCAGCTGCTTTGGACAGATTTCTTGTGGTTCACCCATCCACTTT.